This TCR beta chain was profiled in a study of cytomegalovirus exposure and HLA in healthy donors. Study-wide results and caveats: An analysis that was carried out later associated some 17,000 TCR beta sequences with HLA alleles at 0.05 false discovery rate. Evidence from a later analysis indicated that most CMV-associated TCR beta chains looked HLA-restricted. Several of the most significant clusters appeared linked to common viral pathogens, based on a later analysis.

This clone has a handful of counts. Its antigen is unidentified. Sampled while nominally healthy, donors likely had unrecorded immune exposures. Germline V gives CDR1 SNHLY, CDR2 FYNNEI. The CDR3 totals 15 residues. J lost 5 bases, V lost 5 bases, and 8 bases had no gene match. The study ran its PCR with 60 Vbeta and 13 Jbeta primers. Measured with immunoSEQ multiplex PCR; TCRdb has only the in-frame clones, and not every one. Altogether under 200,000 clones are present, around 78% being singletons, with the ten largest covering approximately 1.5%. Sample: PBMCs. The receptor's source is a man in his forties in good health and CMV-seronegative. The V gene is TRBV2, the J gene TRBJ2-7, with 11 nucleotides matching TRBD1. CDR3 in DNA: TGTGCCAGCAGTCTCCGGGACAGGGGGTCTAACGAGCAGTACTTC. It specifies CASSLRDRGSNEQYF.